The rows below give T cell receptor beta chains drawn from one sample of a study of shared clonotypes between healthy human individuals. Some clones are missing from TCRdb's copy, which holds only in-frame ones; the method was immunoSEQ multiplex PCR. The sample includes some 95,000 clones, roughly 69% of them seen just once. Sequencing input: memory CD8+ T cells sorted from blood. The origin of the receptors is a man aged 30-40 years in good health. CDR3s include the opening cysteine and the closing phenylalanine or tryptophan. The D gene is left open where the match is weak. For some rows the clone size is stated as once, few or many, or as a class when expanded; others skip it.

d_gene: NA; v_gene: TRBV6-5; j_gene: TRBJ2-1; abundance: NA; CDR3nt: TGTGCCAGCAGTTACGTGGCGGGGCCCTTAAATGAGCAGTTCTTC; CDR3aa: CASSYVAGPLNEQFF
d_gene: NA; v_gene: TRBV5-4; j_gene: TRBJ2-3; abundance: NA; CDR3nt: TGTGCCAGCAGTTCCGGGACTCCTCCAGATACGCAGTATTTT; CDR3aa: CASSSGTPPDTQYF
d_gene: NA; v_gene: TRBV15; j_gene: TRBJ1-4; abundance: NA; CDR3nt: TGTGCCACCAGCAGCCCCAAGGGTACACTGTTTTTT; CDR3aa: CATSSPKGTLFF
d_gene: TRBD1; v_gene: TRBV5-6; j_gene: TRBJ2-1; abundance: NA; CDR3nt: TGTGCCAGCAGCCATTGGACAGGGGTAGGTGAGCAGTTCTTC; CDR3aa: CASSHWTGVGEQFF
d_gene: NA; v_gene: TRBV10-1; j_gene: TRBJ2-1; abundance: NA; CDR3nt: TGCGCCAGCAGGCGGGACATGGACAATGAGCAGTTCTTC; CDR3aa: CASRRDMDNEQFF
d_gene: NA; v_gene: TRBV2; j_gene: TRBJ2-7; abundance: NA; CDR3nt: TGTGCCAGCAGTGGGACAGATCCTCTCCACGAGCAGTACTTC; CDR3aa: CASSGTDPLHEQYF
d_gene: NA; v_gene: TRBV11-2; j_gene: TRBJ1-3; abundance: NA; CDR3nt: TGTGCCAGCAGCTTAGGGGGACGGAGTGGAAACACCATATATTTT; CDR3aa: CASSLGGRSGNTIYF
d_gene: NA; v_gene: TRBV10-3; j_gene: TRBJ2-5; abundance: few; CDR3nt: TGTGCCATCAGTGAGGTGGGGGGACAAGAGACCCAGTACTTC; CDR3aa: CAISEVGGQETQYF
d_gene: NA; v_gene: TRBV7-9; j_gene: TRBJ2-3; abundance: NA; CDR3nt: TGTGCCAGCAGCTTCCCCACAGATACGCAGTATTTT; CDR3aa: CASSFPTDTQYF
d_gene: NA; v_gene: TRBV18; j_gene: TRBJ1-3; abundance: once; CDR3nt: TGTGCCAGCTCACTCATCTCTGGAAACACCATATATTTT; CDR3aa: CASSLISGNTIYF
d_gene: NA; v_gene: TRBV30; j_gene: TRBJ1-1; abundance: NA; CDR3nt: TGTGCCTGGAGTGTAATTTTGGACACTGAAGCTTTCTTT; CDR3aa: CAWSVILDTEAFF
d_gene: TRBD1; v_gene: TRBV29-1; j_gene: TRBJ2-1; abundance: NA; CDR3nt: TGCAGCGTACTAGGCGGGACAGGGTCTAATGAGCAGTTCTTC; CDR3aa: CSVLGGTGSNEQFF
d_gene: NA; v_gene: TRBV29-1; j_gene: TRBJ1-1; abundance: NA; CDR3nt: TGCAGCGTCGGAAGGATGAACACTGAAGCTTTCTTT; CDR3aa: CSVGRMNTEAFF
d_gene: TRBD1; v_gene: TRBV9; j_gene: TRBJ2-1; abundance: NA; CDR3nt: TGTGCCAGCAGCGTAGGACTACAGGGGGCCCACAATGAGCAGTTCTTC; CDR3aa: CASSVGLQGAHNEQFF
d_gene: NA; v_gene: TRBV7-9; j_gene: TRBJ2-7; abundance: NA; CDR3nt: TGTGCCAGCAGGGCAGGGGTTGGGGACGAGCAGTACTTC; CDR3aa: CASRAGVGDEQYF
d_gene: NA; v_gene: TRBV7-9; j_gene: TRBJ2-7; abundance: NA; CDR3nt: TGTGCCAGCAGCCTAGGGTCGGACGAGCAGTACTTC; CDR3aa: CASSLGSDEQYF
d_gene: TRBD1; v_gene: TRBV7-8; j_gene: TRBJ1-1; abundance: NA; CDR3nt: TGTGCCAGCAGCGATTACCTGACAGGGCCCGCTGAAGCTTTCTTT; CDR3aa: CASSDYLTGPAEAFF
d_gene: TRBD1; v_gene: TRBV6-5; j_gene: TRBJ2-1; abundance: NA; CDR3nt: TGTGCCAGCAGTTATGTAGGGGGCCATGAGCAGTTCTTC; CDR3aa: CASSYVGGHEQFF
d_gene: NA; v_gene: TRBV25-1; j_gene: TRBJ1-5; abundance: NA; CDR3nt: TGTGCCAGCAGTGAATTCGGGCAAAATCAGCCCCAGCATTTT; CDR3aa: CASSEFGQNQPQHF
d_gene: NA; v_gene: TRBV27; j_gene: TRBJ2-7; abundance: NA; CDR3nt: TGTGCCAGCAGTTTATCACGGTACCACGAGCAGTACTTC; CDR3aa: CASSLSRYHEQYF
d_gene: TRBD2; v_gene: TRBV27; j_gene: TRBJ2-1; abundance: NA; CDR3nt: TGTGCCAGCAACCCAGCGGGGTTCTCGAGCTCCTACAATGAGCAGTTCTTC; CDR3aa: CASNPAGFSSSYNEQFF
d_gene: TRBD2; v_gene: TRBV7-3; j_gene: TRBJ2-5; abundance: NA; CDR3nt: TGTGCCAGCAGCTTATTTCCCCCATCTAGCGGGAGCGCTGAGACCCAGTACTTC; CDR3aa: CASSLFPPSSGSAETQYF
d_gene: TRBD2; v_gene: TRBV5-6; j_gene: TRBJ2-5; abundance: NA; CDR3nt: TGTGCCAGCAGCTTGCTGGTGGGCGGGGGGGAGACCCAGTACTTC; CDR3aa: CASSLLVGGGETQYF
d_gene: NA; v_gene: TRBV25-1; j_gene: TRBJ2-1; abundance: NA; CDR3nt: TGTGCCAGCAGTGAACTTGCGGGACTTGAGAATGAGCAGTTCTTC; CDR3aa: CASSELAGLENEQFF
d_gene: NA; v_gene: TRBV23-1; j_gene: TRBJ2-2; abundance: NA; CDR3nt: TGCGCCAGCAGTCTTGCGGAGAACACCGGGGAGCTGTTTTTT; CDR3aa: CASSLAENTGELFF
d_gene: NA; v_gene: TRBV27; j_gene: TRBJ2-2; abundance: NA; CDR3nt: TGTGCCAGCAGTTATGACATTGTGAGGACCGGGGAGCTGTTTTTT; CDR3aa: CASSYDIVRTGELFF
d_gene: NA; v_gene: TRBV27; j_gene: TRBJ1-1; abundance: NA; CDR3nt: TGTGCCAGCAGTTTAATCGCCACTGAAGCTTTCTTT; CDR3aa: CASSLIATEAFF
d_gene: NA; v_gene: TRBV19; j_gene: TRBJ1-1; abundance: NA; CDR3nt: TGTGCCAGTAGTATAGGAAACCTGAACACTGAAGCTTTCTTT; CDR3aa: CASSIGNLNTEAFF
d_gene: NA; v_gene: TRBV6-5; j_gene: TRBJ2-5; abundance: NA; CDR3nt: TGTGCCACCTCAGAGGCGGGGGAGACCCAGTACTTC; CDR3aa: CATSEAGETQYF
d_gene: NA; v_gene: TRBV29-1; j_gene: TRBJ2-7; abundance: few; CDR3nt: TGCAGCGTTGGGGCAGGGTACGAGCAGTACTTC; CDR3aa: CSVGAGYEQYF
d_gene: NA; v_gene: TRBV7-2; j_gene: TRBJ2-1; abundance: NA; CDR3nt: TGTGCCAGCAGCTTAGGACTTAGTGAGCAGTTCTTC; CDR3aa: CASSLGLSEQFF
d_gene: NA; v_gene: TRBV19; j_gene: TRBJ1-5; abundance: NA; CDR3nt: TGTGCCAGTAGTCCAGGGCCCGTGGGTTCGCAGCCCCAGCATTTT; CDR3aa: CASSPGPVGSQPQHF
d_gene: NA; v_gene: TRBV7-9; j_gene: TRBJ2-3; abundance: many; CDR3nt: TGTGCCAGCAGCCGGGAGCTGAAGGATACGCAGTATTTT; CDR3aa: CASSRELKDTQYF
d_gene: TRBD1; v_gene: TRBV13; j_gene: TRBJ2-5; abundance: few; CDR3nt: TGTGCCAGCAGCTGGGTGGACAGGGAGAACCTCCAAGAGACCCAGTACTTC; CDR3aa: CASSWVDRENLQETQYF
d_gene: NA; v_gene: TRBV11-2; j_gene: TRBJ2-7; abundance: NA; CDR3nt: TGTGCCAGCAGCCCCTGGGGCCACGAGCAGTACTTC; CDR3aa: CASSPWGHEQYF
d_gene: NA; v_gene: TRBV7-9; j_gene: TRBJ2-1; abundance: NA; CDR3nt: TGTGCCAGCAGCTTAGCGGATAATGAGCAGTTCTTC; CDR3aa: CASSLADNEQFF
d_gene: TRBD2; v_gene: TRBV7-2; j_gene: TRBJ2-1; abundance: NA; CDR3nt: TGTGCCAGCTCCTCTGGGACTAGTTTACTTGAGCAGTTCTTC; CDR3aa: CASSSGTSLLEQFF
d_gene: TRBD2; v_gene: TRBV2; j_gene: TRBJ2-1; abundance: NA; CDR3nt: TGTGCCAGCAGCCGGAGCGGGGGGTCCTACAATGAGCAGTTCTTC; CDR3aa: CASSRSGGSYNEQFF
d_gene: NA; v_gene: TRBV11-2; j_gene: TRBJ2-1; abundance: NA; CDR3nt: TGTGCCAGCGTGGACGGGGCCAGCTCCTACAATGAGCAGTTCTTC; CDR3aa: CASVDGASSYNEQFF
d_gene: NA; v_gene: TRBV6-4; j_gene: TRBJ2-3; abundance: NA; CDR3nt: TGTGCCAGCAGTGACTCGGACACAGATACGCAGTATTTT; CDR3aa: CASSDSDTDTQYF
d_gene: NA; v_gene: TRBV27; j_gene: TRBJ2-1; abundance: NA; CDR3nt: TGTGCCAGCAGTTTCTATAGATACCAGTACAATGAGCAGTTCTTC; CDR3aa: CASSFYRYQYNEQFF
d_gene: NA; v_gene: TRBV4-1; j_gene: TRBJ1-2; abundance: NA; CDR3nt: TGCGCCAGCAGCCAAGAAGGGGGGGCGAAAGCCTATGGCTACACCTTC; CDR3aa: CASSQEGGAKAYGYTF
d_gene: NA; v_gene: TRBV7-9; j_gene: TRBJ2-1; abundance: NA; CDR3nt: TGTGCCAGCAACCCTAGAAACAATGAGCAGTTCTTC; CDR3aa: CASNPRNNEQFF
d_gene: NA; v_gene: TRBV7-9; j_gene: TRBJ1-1; abundance: NA; CDR3nt: TGTGCCAGCAGCTTCGATAACAATAAGTGGGGCGCTGAAGCTTTCTTT; CDR3aa: CASSFDNNKWGAEAFF
d_gene: NA; v_gene: TRBV18; j_gene: TRBJ2-5; abundance: NA; CDR3nt: TGTGCCAGCTCACCAGAGAGACTGAACCAAGAGACCCAGTACTTC; CDR3aa: CASSPERLNQETQYF
d_gene: NA; v_gene: TRBV19; j_gene: TRBJ2-7; abundance: NA; CDR3nt: TGTGCCAGTAGTTTATCGGGACATAACCTATACGAGCAGTACTTC; CDR3aa: CASSLSGHNLYEQYF
d_gene: NA; v_gene: TRBV11-2; j_gene: TRBJ2-7; abundance: few; CDR3nt: TGTGCCAGCAGCCCCCAATTGGGGCTCTCCTACGAGCAGTACTTC; CDR3aa: CASSPQLGLSYEQYF
d_gene: NA; v_gene: TRBV5-5; j_gene: TRBJ2-7; abundance: NA; CDR3nt: TGTGCCAGCAGCTTGGGGGCGAGCCCCTACGAGCAGTACTTC; CDR3aa: CASSLGASPYEQYF
d_gene: NA; v_gene: TRBV9; j_gene: TRBJ2-6; abundance: NA; CDR3nt: TGTGCCAGCAGCGTAGGAGAAAGGAGACTAAATGGGGCCAACGTCCTGACTTTC; CDR3aa: CASSVGERRLNGANVLTF
d_gene: NA; v_gene: TRBV19; j_gene: TRBJ2-7; abundance: NA; CDR3nt: TGTGCCAGTACCCCGACACCCCGCTCCTACGAGCAGTACTTC; CDR3aa: CASTPTPRSYEQYF
d_gene: NA; v_gene: TRBV5-4; j_gene: TRBJ1-2; abundance: NA; CDR3nt: TGTGCCAGCAGGTCAGGGGTTGGTGGCTACACCTTC; CDR3aa: CASRSGVGGYTF
d_gene: TRBD2; v_gene: TRBV14; j_gene: TRBJ2-2; abundance: NA; CDR3nt: TGTGCCAGCAGCCGAAAATACGGTAGCGGGAGTGGTGACACCGGGGAGCTGTTTTTT; CDR3aa: CASSRKYGSGSGDTGELFF
d_gene: NA; v_gene: TRBV5-6; j_gene: TRBJ1-2; abundance: NA; CDR3nt: TGTGCCAGCAGCTTGGGGCCAGGGGTACTCCTCGGCTATGGCTACACCTTC; CDR3aa: CASSLGPGVLLGYGYTF
d_gene: TRBD2; v_gene: TRBV6-6; j_gene: TRBJ2-3; abundance: once; CDR3nt: TGTGCCAGCAGCATAGCGGGGATCACAGATACGCAGTATTTT; CDR3aa: CASSIAGITDTQYF
d_gene: NA; v_gene: TRBV7-9; j_gene: TRBJ1-2; abundance: NA; CDR3nt: TGTGCCAGCAGCTTAAATTCGGGGACGCCTAACTATGGCTACACCTTC; CDR3aa: CASSLNSGTPNYGYTF
d_gene: NA; v_gene: TRBV21-1; j_gene: TRBJ2-1; abundance: few; CDR3nt: TGTGCCAGCAGCCAGGAGCTAGCGTGCCCAAGGTCCTACAATGAGCAGTTCTTC; CDR3aa: CASSQELACPRSYNEQFF
d_gene: NA; v_gene: TRBV5-1; j_gene: TRBJ2-7; abundance: NA; CDR3nt: TGCGCCAGCAGTTCCGGGACGGGATACTACGAGCAGTACTTC; CDR3aa: CASSSGTGYYEQYF
d_gene: NA; v_gene: TRBV2; j_gene: TRBJ2-1; abundance: NA; CDR3nt: TGTGCCAGCACCGCGGGACCCTCCTACAATGAGCAGTTCTTC; CDR3aa: CASTAGPSYNEQFF